The present T cell receptor beta chain was sequenced within a study of blood T cell dynamics during melanoma immunotherapy. Study results and limitations: Immune-effector CD8+ cells best matched cell-free DNA CDR3 sequences and were most clonal.

Germline loops: CDR1 MNHEY, CDR2 SMNVEV (reference sequence). The V end was cut by 3 bases, the J end by 4 bases, with 9 bases between. This CDR3 contains 13 residues. A word on this clone: Its target is not known.

The method was immunoSEQ multiplex PCR; TCRdb's version includes in-frame clones alone and lacks a portion of them. The sample lists several thousand clones; around 93% were seen once. The time point is: pre-treatment baseline. No patient had earlier systemic cancer treatment, concurrent immunosuppressants, or another active cancer. The V and J genes are TRBV27 and TRBJ1-1; D possibly corresponds to TRBD1 (5 bases). This sample comprised effector memory CD8+ T cells from blood, obtained from a patient treated with checkpoint blockade. This sequence was found in a human donor with melanoma. CDR3 residues: CASSLGGVTEAFF. CDR3 nucleotides: TGTGCCAGCAGTTTGGGGGGAGTCACTGAAGCTTTCTTT.